Listed below are T cell receptor beta chains from one sample, sequenced in a study of patients and donors after allogeneic stem cell transplantation. MiXCR, run by TCRdb on the RT-PCR reads, gives a single entry per CDR3 protein. The sample gives about 960,000 distinct CDR3 sequences, roughly 17% of which show up once; 5.5% to 6.5% is in the top ten. Input material: blood, either unsorted or a sorted T cell fraction (not recorded which). The origin of the receptors is a human donor who was either an allogeneic HSCT recipient or a stem cell or donor lymphocyte infusion donor (not recorded which). It is not recorded whose cells these are; they may come from a transplant donor. CDR3s include the opening cysteine and the closing phenylalanine or tryptophan. The order of the fields is CDR3 protein, CDR3 DNA, V gene, clone size, J gene, D gene. The D gene is left open where the match is weak. Size tells how often a clone was seen (once, few, many) or the class of an expanded clone, and some rows leave it out.

CAIAEPSGDSYNEQFF,TGTGCCATCGCAGAACCCAGCGGCGACTCCTACAATGAGCAGTTCTTC,TRBV10-3,few,TRBJ2-1,.
CASSPRDSRYGYTF,TGTGCCAGCAGTCCCCGGGACAGTAGATATGGCTACACCTTC,TRBV12-3/TRBV12-4,.,TRBJ1-2,TRBD1
CASSQVVGPAGDTQYF,TGCGCCAGCAGCCAAGTTGTGGGACCCGCTGGAGATACGCAGTATTTT,TRBV4-1,.,TRBJ2-3,.
CASTPDSKGWNEQFF,TGTGCCAGCACTCCGGACTCGAAAGGTTGGAATGAGCAGTTCTTC,TRBV12-3/TRBV12-4,.,TRBJ2-1,.
CSVDEGNYGYTF,TGCAGCGTTGATGAGGGGAACTATGGCTACACCTTC,TRBV29-1,.,TRBJ1-2,.
CSARTGSANQPQHF,TGCAGTGCGAGGACAGGGTCAGCCAATCAGCCCCAGCATTTT,TRBV20-1,few,TRBJ1-5,TRBD1
CASWGDKSASRTDTQYF,TGTGCCAGCTGGGGGGATAAATCGGCTAGCAGGACAGATACGCAGTATTTT,TRBV2,.,TRBJ2-3,.
CSARAAFANTGELFF,TGCAGTGCTAGAGCAGCGTTCGCGAACACCGGGGAGCTGTTTTTT,TRBV20-1,.,TRBJ2-2,.
CSALTRTGSNQPQHF,TGCAGTGCTCTTACTCGGACAGGGAGCAATCAGCCCCAGCATTTT,TRBV20-1,few,TRBJ1-5,TRBD1
CASSRAGANVLTF,TGTGCCAGCAGCCGGGCCGGGGCCAACGTCCTGACTTTC,TRBV12-3/TRBV12-4,few,TRBJ2-6,.
CASSYDYSGTSVQETQYF,TGTGCCAGCAGTTACGATTATTCCGGGACTAGCGTCCAAGAGACCCAGTACTTC,TRBV2,.,TRBJ2-5,TRBD2
CASSRLQGARIGTQYF,TGTGCCAGCAGCAGACTACAGGGGGCGCGCATCGGGACCCAGTACTTC,TRBV12-3/TRBV12-4,.,TRBJ2-5,TRBD1
CASSLTVNNSPLHF,TGCGCCAGCAGTTTGACAGTAAATAATTCACCCCTCCACTTT,TRBV4-3,few,TRBJ1-6,.
CASSPREGYLMGYTF,TGCGCCAGCAGCCCCAGGGAGGGATACCTTATGGGCTACACCTTC,TRBV5-1,.,TRBJ1-2,.
CASSQVDASNQPQHF,TGCGCCAGCAGCCAGGTAGACGCTAGCAATCAGCCCCAGCATTTT,TRBV4-1,few,TRBJ1-5,.
CASGLVTFTDTQYF,TGTGCTAGTGGTTTGGTAACCTTCACAGATACGCAGTATTTT,TRBV12-5,few,TRBJ2-3,.
CASSPPSKQNNEQFF,TGTGCCAGCTCACCACCTTCAAAACAGAACAATGAGCAGTTCTTC,TRBV18,many,TRBJ2-1,.
CSVELTLYGYTF,TGCAGCGTTGAACTCACCCTCTATGGCTACACCTTC,TRBV29-1,few,TRBJ1-2,.
CASSYSSFGNTEAFF,TGTGCCAGCAGTTACTCGTCGTTCGGCAACACTGAAGCTTTCTTT,TRBV6-5,once,TRBJ1-1,.
CASSYGWRGDTDTQYF,TGTGCCAGCAGTTACGGATGGAGGGGTGACACAGATACGCAGTATTTT,TRBV6-5,.,TRBJ2-3,.
CASLPIAYGYTF,TGTGCCAGCTTGCCGATCGCCTATGGCTACACCTTC,TRBV6-1,.,TRBJ1-2,.
CSASQANYGYTF,TGCAGTGCTAGTCAGGCTAACTATGGCTACACCTTC,TRBV20-1,few,TRBJ1-2,.
CASRPDVNEQFF,TGTGCCAGCAGGCCCGATGTCAATGAGCAGTTCTTC,TRBV6-5,.,TRBJ2-1,.
CASNTGRAGELFF,TGTGCCAGCAACACAGGGCGGGCCGGGGAGCTGTTTTTT,TRBV25-1,.,TRBJ2-2,.
CSARATIRQPQHF,TGCAGTGCTAGAGCGACAATCCGCCAGCCCCAGCATTTT,TRBV20-1,.,TRBJ1-5,.
CATSREGGSTNEQFF,TGTGCCACCAGCAGAGAAGGCGGGAGCACCAATGAGCAGTTCTTC,TRBV15,few,TRBJ2-1,TRBD2
CASSRRSRYTYNEQFF,TGTGCCAGCAGCCGACGGTCCCGCTACACTTACAATGAGCAGTTCTTC,TRBV7-9,.,TRBJ2-1,.
CASRPFFGDSSYNEQFF,TGTGCCAGCAGACCATTCTTCGGAGACAGCTCCTACAATGAGCAGTTCTTC,TRBV27,.,TRBJ2-1,.
CASSHSNRGAGDEQFF,TGTGCCAGCAGTCACTCTAACCGGGGGGCTGGAGATGAGCAGTTCTTC,TRBV12-3/TRBV12-4,many,TRBJ2-1,.
CAIRTGGGNTIYF,TGTGCCATCCGGACAGGGGGAGGAAACACCATATATTTT,TRBV12-3/TRBV12-4,few,TRBJ1-3,TRBD1
CASSQGGDGYEQYF,TGTGCCAGCAGCCAGGGGGGAGACGGCTACGAGCAGTACTTC,TRBV7-9,.,TRBJ2-7,.
CASGRQGMNTEAFF,TGTGCCAGCGGCAGACAGGGGATGAACACTGAAGCTTTCTTT,TRBV6-2/TRBV6-3,.,TRBJ1-1,TRBD1
CASSSPGAGLYNEQFF,TGTGCCAGCAGCAGCCCAGGGGCGGGGTTATACAATGAGCAGTTCTTC,TRBV7-9,few,TRBJ2-1,.
CSARDKGPSEAFF,TGCAGTGCTAGAGATAAGGGGCCGTCTGAAGCTTTCTTT,TRBV20-1,.,TRBJ1-1,.
CASREDSPEAFF,TGTGCCAGCAGAGAGGACAGCCCTGAAGCTTTCTTT,TRBV2,.,TRBJ1-1,.
CASSLADSRGQETQYF,TGTGCCAGCAGCTTAGCCGACAGTCGGGGCCAAGAGACCCAGTACTTC,TRBV7-2,few,TRBJ2-5,.
CSVEGGNPSGGAFNEQFF,TGCAGCGTTGAAGGGGGGAACCCTAGCGGGGGGGCATTCAATGAGCAGTTCTTC,TRBV29-1,.,TRBJ2-1,TRBD2
CSASDRGTKNIQYF,TGCAGTGCTAGCGACAGGGGGACCAAAAACATTCAGTACTTC,TRBV20-1,many,TRBJ2-4,TRBD1
CASSLVVGVETQYF,TGTGCCAGCAGCTTAGTAGTTGGGGTTGAGACCCAGTACTTC,TRBV7-2,.,TRBJ2-5,.
CASSPVGVLAYEQYF,TGTGCCAGCAGCCCCGTGGGGGTTCTGGCCTACGAGCAGTACTTC,TRBV11-2,few,TRBJ2-7,.
CATSSLPGHVYGYTF,TGTGCCACCAGCTCCCTTCCGGGACACGTCTATGGCTACACCTTC,TRBV15,few,TRBJ1-2,.
CSAIRGETQYF,TGCAGTGCCATCAGGGGGGAGACCCAGTACTTC,TRBV20-1,.,TRBJ2-5,TRBD1
CAGAGGGTEGTYEQYF,TGTGCCGGCGCAGGGGGAGGGACGGAGGGGACCTACGAGCAGTACTTC,TRBV10-3,few,TRBJ2-7,.
CSARDRGRVYNEQFF,TGCAGTGCTAGAGATCGGGGGAGGGTTTACAATGAGCAGTTCTTC,TRBV20-1,few,TRBJ2-1,TRBD2